These 27 T cell receptor beta chains share one sample of origin, sequenced in a study of post-analysis software for immune sequencing data. Whole-study results and caveats: Five or six TRBV segments appeared more often in patients than in controls, and TRBV5-6, TRBV5-1 and TRBV20-1 were among these.

These receptors have no known antigen. Each TCR beta cDNA library carried unique molecular identifiers. TCRdb called the PCR reads again in MiXCR, with one record for every CDR3 protein. The profile shows roughly 200,000 distinct CDR3 sequences, 25% to 30% of them singletons. The sample was blood. The receptors come from a girl under 18 with multiple sclerosis.

Ten or more counts support this clonotype. The chain combines TRBV6-2 or TRBV6-3 with TRBJ2-7, with D maybe TRBD2 (7 bases). The CDR3 sequence is 17 residues long. The germline gives CDR1 MNHEY, CDR2 SVGEGT. V lost 6 bases to trimming and J lost 0 bases, with 21 bases between them. CDR3 nucleotides: TGTGCCAGCAGCTCAAGGCTCCGGGGGGCCCTCTCCTACGAGCAGTACTTC. This encodes CASSSRLRGALSYEQYF.

With regard to this clonotype: A single base separates this from a much larger clone, so it may be a read error. The J gene is TRBJ1-2, the V gene TRBV28; unclear D gene. This CDR3 region has 15 residues. Trimming shortened V by 7 bases and J by 4 bases, and 19 bases separated the two germline ends. Germline CDR1 MDHEN, CDR2 SYDVKM. The CDR3 nucleotides are TGTGCCAGCAACCTGGGAACCTTTTCAGTCTATGGCTACACCTTC. It translates to CASNLGTFSVYGYTF.

The rearrangement uses TRBV29-1 and TRBJ2-1; D not resolved. V shed 8 bases and J shed 2 bases, with 13 bases lying between them. From germline, CDR1 is SQVTM and CDR2 ANQGSEA. CDR3 length: 13 amino acids. The CDR3 sequence is CSLVDATYNEQFF. CDR3 bases: TGCAGCCTTGTTGATGCTACCTACAATGAGCAGTTCTTC.

The sample holds a few counts of this clonotype. The chain uses TRBV12-3 or TRBV12-4 and TRBJ2-3; D is perhaps TRBD2 (7 bases). The CDR3 runs to 15 residues. V was shortened by 1 base and J by 6 bases, with 14 bases between the two germline ends. DNA of the CDR3: TGTGCCAGCAGTTTAGATGGACTAGGGGGGGATACGCAGTATTTT. Amino acids: CASSLDGLGGDTQYF.

About this clonotype: Sequence at one end of the junction differs from germline and may be a read error. The gene calls are TRBV30 and TRBJ1-6, with D unclear. The CDR3 length is 13 residues. Looked up from germline, CDR1 is GTSNPN and CDR2 is SVGIG (reference sequence). For the CDR3, the DNA is TGTGCCTGGAGTTCTAGGATAAATTCACCCCCCCACTTT. Encoded protein: CAWSSRINSPPHF. The full variable domain, with the rest looked up from reference TRBV30 and TRBJ1-6, is SQTIHQWPATLVQPVGSPLSLECTVEGTSNPNLYWYRQAAGRGLQLLFYSVGIGQISSEVPQNLSASRPQDRQFILSSKKLLLSDSGFYLCAWSSRINSPPHFGNGTRLTVT.

This clonotype has ten or more counts. V usage is TRBV2 and J usage is TRBJ2-7; possibly TRBD2 for D (6 bases). V shed 6 bases and J shed 0 bases, with 12 bases lying between them. Germline V lookup: CDR1 SNHLY, CDR2 FYNNEI. The CDR3 totals 14 residues. Written as DNA, the CDR3 is TGTGCCAGCAGGTACCGCGGGGCCTCCTACGAGCAGTACTTC. Protein sequence: CASRYRGASYEQYF.

A word on this clonotype: A much more abundant neighbour one base away suggests this may be a read error. V usage is TRBV28 and J usage is TRBJ2-1, with 7 bases aligning to TRBD2. The end of the DNA fits TRBJ2-7 better, so the J call may be wrong. Germline CDR1 MDHEN, CDR2 SYDVKM. The CDR3 has 15 residues. The DNA of the CDR3 is TGTGCCAGCAGCCCTGGGGGGGGAGGTTGGAATGAGCAGTACTTC. The encoded protein is CASSPGGGGWNEQYF.

This clonotype was observed a handful of times. The chain recombines TRBV6-6 with TRBJ2-2; possible D gene TRBD2, 5 bases. The CDR3 spans 14 residues. V was pared by 1 base and J by 5 bases, with 8 bases between. The germline CDR1 and CDR2 sequences are MNHNY and SVGAGI (reference sequence). The CDR3 DNA follows: TGTGCCAGCAGTTACTACGGGGAGACCGGGGAGCTGTTTTTT. Translating it yields CASSYYGETGELFF.

In this sample, this clonotype turned up once. The chain is built from TRBV2 and TRBJ1-1; the D is unclear. The germline V and J ends were trimmed by 7 bases and 3 bases, with 9 bases remaining between them. The germline V gene has CDR1 SNHLY and CDR2 FYNNEI. The CDR3 is made up of 12 amino acids. The CDR3 region is CASTDRDTEAFF. The CDR3 DNA reads TGTGCCAGCACTGATAGGGACACTGAAGCTTTCTTT.

In this sample, this clonotype turned up many times. The V gene is TRBV15, the J gene TRBJ2-7, with D possibly TRBD2 on 6 matching bases. V lost 3 bases and J 3 bases, leaving 12 bases between the germline ends. The germline V gene has CDR1 LNHNV and CDR2 YYDKDF (reference sequence). The CDR3 loop spans 14 amino acids. The CDR3 DNA is TGTGCCACCAGCAGCCCGGGCGGGGACTACGAGCAGTACTTC. Protein sequence: CATSSPGGDYEQYF.

This chain uses TRBV11-1 with TRBJ2-3; 9 bases fit TRBD2. The CDR3 length is 16 residues. V trimming: 5 bases; J trimming: 5 bases; junction bases outside the gene matches: 11. Germline V gene sequence: CDR1 SGHAT, CDR2 FQDESV (reference sequence). Written as DNA, the CDR3 is TGTGCCAGCAGCCGCGGGGCGGGAGGGCCTGGAGATACGCAGTATTTT. It yields the protein CASSRGAGGPGDTQYF. Full variable domain (rest looked up from reference TRBV11-1 and TRBJ2-3): EAEVAQSPRYKITEKSQAVAFWCDPISGHATLYWYRQILGQGPELLVQFQDESVVDDSQLPKDRFSAERLKGVDSTLKIQPAELGDSAMYLCASSRGAGGPGDTQYFGPGTRLTVL.

The rearrangement links TRBV5-1 to TRBJ1-2; D is ambiguous. The CDR3 length is 14 residues. CDR1 and CDR2 (germline): SGHRS, YFSETQ. V was pared by 0 bases and J by 0 bases, with 6 bases between. Written as DNA, the CDR3 is TGCGCCAGCAGCTTGGATGCAGCTAACTATGGCTACACCTTC. Its protein is CASSLDAANYGYTF.

The J gene is TRBJ1-4, the V gene TRBV20-1; D is possibly TRBD1 (5 bases). Germline values: CDR1 DFQATT, CDR2 SNEGSKA (reference sequence). The CDR3 has 15 residues. V was trimmed by 0 bases and J by 10 bases, leaving 18 bases between them. This CDR3 reads CSAREIKGRGGKLFF. CDR3 nucleotide sequence: TGCAGTGCTAGAGAAATTAAGGGGCGCGGGGGAAAACTGTTTTTT.

Concerning this clonotype itself: A much larger clone differs from this one at a single base, so this may be a read error. This sequence joins TRBV20-1 and TRBJ2-4; D possibly corresponds to TRBD2 (6 bases). The tail of the sequence fits TRBJ2-7 better, so the J call may be wrong. The CDR3 contains 14 residues. Germline loops: CDR1 DFQATT, CDR2 SNEGSKA (reference sequence). The CDR3 loop reads CSAGPGTEPYEQYF. Here the CDR3 DNA reads TGCAGTGCTGGGCCCGGGACTGAACCCTACGAGCAGTACTTC.

This clonotype was detected many times. The CDR3 protein is CASSVRGGETQYF. DNA for the CDR3: TGCGCCAGCAGTGTTAGGGGTGGAGAGACCCAGTACTTC. The chain couples TRBV10-1 to TRBJ2-5, with D maybe TRBD1 (5 bases). V was trimmed by 4 bases and J by 4 bases, leaving 10 bases between them. CDR1 is WNHNN, CDR2 SYGVQD, per germline (reference sequence). This CDR3 region has 13 residues.

This clonotype has just a few counts. The rearrangement joins TRBV5-1 to TRBJ2-3, with 9 bases fitting TRBD2. The CDR3 contains 17 residues. V was clipped by 2 bases and J by 2 bases; unmatched bases: 9. Germline CDR1 reads SGHRS; CDR2 reads YFSETQ. In nucleotides, the CDR3 is TGCGCCAGCAGCTTTGGGGCGGGGGGGACTCCCACAGATACGCAGTATTTT. Its protein is CASSFGAGGTPTDTQYF. Complete variable domain (other parts from reference TRBV5-1 and TRBJ2-3): KAGVTQTPRYLIKTRGQQVTLSCSPISGHRSVSWYQQTPGQGLQFLFEYFSETQRNKGNFPGRFSGRQFSNSRSEMNVSTLELGDSALYLCASSFGAGGTPTDTQYFGPGTRLTVL.

A note on this clonotype: This could be a read error, since a much larger clone is one nucleotide away. The genes are TRBV18 and TRBJ2-1; 9 bases match TRBD1. Per germline, CDR1 KGHSH and CDR2 LQKENI. This CDR3 contains 15 residues. The chain's CDR3 is CASSPGQGFNNGQFF. As DNA, the CDR3 is TGTGCCAGCTCACCTGGACAGGGGTTCAACAATGGGCAGTTCTTC.

This clonotype was picked up one time. This chain links TRBV20-1 with TRBJ2-2; 14 bases map to TRBD2. This CDR3 contains 15 residues. Germline trimming cut 4 bases from V and 7 bases from J; bases unmatched to any gene: 5. Germline assignment: CDR1 DFQATT and CDR2 SNEGSKA (reference sequence). CDR3 sequence reads: CSAKGTSGRGGELFF. For the CDR3, the DNA is TGCAGTGCTAAAGGGACTAGCGGGAGAGGCGGGGAGCTGTTTTTT.

The chain has TRBV2 and TRBJ1-1; D remains unclear. The CDR3 sequence is 13 residues long. Germline loops: CDR1 SNHLY, CDR2 FYNNEI. The V end was cut by 4 bases, the J end by 0 bases, with 6 bases between. The CDR3 sequence is CASSVGVNTEAFF. Written as DNA, the CDR3 is TGTGCCAGCAGTGTGGGCGTGAACACTGAAGCTTTCTTT.

This clonotype was recorded at least ten times. This rearrangement joins TRBV7-9 to TRBJ2-6; D possibly corresponds to TRBD1 (5 bases). Germline V CDR1 and CDR2: SEHNR, FQNEAQ (reference sequence). Trimming removed 5 bases from V and 0 bases from J, with 17 bases in between. The CDR3 extends over 18 amino acids. CDR3 DNA: TGTGCCAGCAGCCGTGGGGCCATTACCCTCTCTGGGGCCAACGTCCTGACTTTC. It yields the protein CASSRGAITLSGANVLTF. Variable domain in full (rest from reference TRBV7-9 and TRBJ2-6): DTGVSQNPRHKITKRGQNVTFRCDPISEHNRLYWYRQTLGQGPEFLTYFQNEAQLEKSRLLSDRFSAERPKGSFSTLEIQRTEQGDSAMYLCASSRGAITLSGANVLTFGAGSRLTVL.

This clonotype was seen more than once but under ten times. The chain uses TRBV20-1 and TRBJ2-1, with D possibly called TRBD1 or TRBD2 (5 bases each). The CDR3 totals 16 residues. V gave up 2 bases and J gave up 0 bases, with 14 bases separating them. Germline CDR1 DFQATT, CDR2 SNEGSKA (reference sequence). In DNA, the CDR3 is TGCAGTGCTAGACAGGAGCAGGGACGCTCCTACAATGAGCAGTTCTTC. Encoded protein: CSARQEQGRSYNEQFF.

This clonotype was observed a handful of times. This sequence joins TRBV12-3 or TRBV12-4 and TRBJ2-1; D may correspond to TRBD1 or TRBD2 (5 bases each). Trimming took 6 bases from V and 6 from J, leaving 15 bases between them. The CDR3 runs 14 residues. The DNA of the CDR3 is TGTGCCAGCAGGACCAGGGAGTTCGGCAATGAGCAGTTCTTC. It encodes CASRTREFGNEQFF.

The chain is built from TRBV20-1 and TRBJ2-1; TRBD2 is a possible D gene (6 bases). The germline V and J ends were trimmed by 1 base and 8 bases, with 9 bases remaining between them. This CDR3 comprises 12 residues. Germline-derived CDR1 and CDR2 are DFQATT and SNEGSKA (reference sequence). CDR3 DNA: TGCAGTGCTAGAGGGAGGGTCGATGAGCAGTTCTTC. Its protein is CSARGRVDEQFF.

The chain recombines TRBV7-3 with TRBJ2-7, with D maybe TRBD1 (5 bases). Near its end, the DNA agrees better with TRBJ2-5, so the J call may be wrong. CDR3 length: 15 amino acids. CDR1 and CDR2 (germline): SGHTA, FQGTGA. The CDR3: CASSLYRQSFGTQYF. The DNA for the CDR3 is TGTGCCAGCAGCTTATATCGACAGTCCTTCGGGACCCAGTACTTC.

Comments on this clonotype: Being one base from a much bigger clone, this may be a read error. The chain is built from TRBV7-2 and TRBJ2-3; 8 positions agree with TRBD2. CDR3 size: 17 residues. The V segment lost 9 bases and the J segment 2 bases; nucleotides outside the gene matches: 16. Germline V lookup: CDR1 SGHTA, CDR2 FQGNSA. The CDR3 nucleotides read TGTGCCAGTCAATACGCCGGGGCTAGCGGGCTCACAGATACGCAGTATTTT. It is translated as CASQYAGASGLTDTQYF.

This clonotype was counted a single time. This chain connects TRBV28 to TRBJ2-1; D might be TRBD2 (5 bases). This CDR3 spans 13 amino acids. The germline V gene encodes CDR1 MDHEN and CDR2 SYDVKM. V dropped 1 base and J dropped 10 bases, with 11 bases sitting between them. The CDR3 spells CASSLSVRREQFF. The CDR3 nucleotides read TGTGCCAGCAGTTTATCGGTTCGGAGGGAGCAGTTCTTC. Filled out from reference TRBV28 and TRBJ2-1, the complete variable domain reads DVKVTQSSRYLVKRTGEKVFLECVQDMDHENMFWYRQDPGLGLRLIYFSYDVKMKEKGDIPEGYSVSREKKERFSLILESASTNQTSMYLCASSLSVRREQFFGPGTRLTVL.

This clonotype was counted at least ten times. The rearrangement joins TRBV10-2 to TRBJ2-5, with TRBD2 matching 7 bases. Germline V gives CDR1 WSHSY, CDR2 SAAADI. This CDR3 comprises 16 residues. Losses at the gene ends were 3 bases for V and 7 bases for J; bases not matched to a gene: 14. CDR3 region: CASSEVGTTPRGTQYF. The CDR3 DNA is TGCGCCAGCAGTGAAGTAGGGACTACCCCTCGGGGGACCCAGTACTTC.